The sequence of this T cell receptor (beta chain) was determined in a study of immune characteristics of hereditary and idiopathic chronic pancreatitis. Study outcomes and limitations: Both chronic pancreatitis groups had higher TCRbeta diversity and lower clonality than controls.

V was trimmed by 5 bases and J by 4 bases, leaving 8 bases between them. The length of the CDR3 is 13 residues. Germline V lookup: CDR1 SGHDN, CDR2 FVKESK. This table comes from immunoSEQ multiplex PCR, and its TCRdb copy is limited to in-frame clones, with some not included. The sample lists around 9,000 clones; about 85% were seen once. Patients having total pancreatectomy with islet autotransplantation provided the chronic pancreatitis pancreas tissue. A word on this clone: As yet, its antigen is unknown.

The clonotype comes from a human donor with chronic pancreatitis. The source material was pancreas tissue with idiopathic chronic pancreatitis. This chain links TRBV14 with TRBJ2-2; TRBD1 might be the D (6 bases). The CDR3 loop is CASSGQFTGELFF. CDR3 coding DNA: TGTGCCAGCAGCGGACAGTTCACCGGGGAGCTGTTTTTT.